These 14 T cell receptor beta chains were sequenced from one sample in a study of cytomegalovirus exposure and HLA in healthy donors. Researchers ran the PCR with 60 Vbeta and 13 Jbeta primers. TCRdb keeps only in-frame clones here, not all; method: immunoSEQ multiplex PCR. The sample is made up of under 200,000 clones, and the top ten hold approximately 0.8% of it. Sequencing used PBMCs. Receptors originate from a woman aged 18-29 years in good health and CMV-seropositive.

V usage is TRBV11-2 and J usage is TRBJ1-4, with D hard to call. The CDR3 is 18 residues long. From germline, CDR1 is SGHAT and CDR2 FQNNGV. V lost 2 bases and J 0 bases, leaving 16 bases between the germline ends. The CDR3 bases are TGTGCCAGCAGCTTATCCAACCCCCTCGCGGCAACTAATGAAAAACTGTTTTTT. It translates to CASSLSNPLAATNEKLFF.

Concerning this clone itself: This specimen includes other DNA sequences encoding the same CDR3. The genes are TRBV5-8 and TRBJ1-1; 8 positions match TRBD1. CDR3 size: 12 residues. V lost 1 base to trimming and J lost 11 bases; unmatched junction nucleotides: 4. The germline CDR1 and CDR2 sequences are SGHTS and YDEGEE. The CDR3 reads CASSLNQGAAFF. Here the CDR3 DNA reads TGTGCCAGCAGCTTGAATCAGGGGGCGGCTTTCTTT.

The chain combines TRBV13 with TRBJ2-1; perhaps TRBD1 as D (6 bases). From germline, CDR1 is PRHDT and CDR2 FYEKMQ (reference sequence). The CDR3 covers 15 residues. Trimming pared 6 bases from V and 2 bases from J, leaving 14 bases between. The CDR3 reads CASRARDKTYNEQFF. In nucleotides, the CDR3 is TGTGCCAGCAGGGCTAGGGACAAGACCTACAATGAGCAGTTCTTC.

The rearrangement uses TRBV30 and TRBJ2-3, with D perhaps TRBD1 (6 bases). The CDR3 has 17 residues. With 2 bases removed from V and 4 bases from J, the gap between germline ends came to 22 bases. The germline V gene has CDR1 GTSNPN and CDR2 SVGIG (reference sequence). The CDR3, as DNA: TGTGCCTGGAGTCCGCCCGGACAGTGGAGCACCGCAGATACGCAGTATTTT. It yields the protein CAWSPPGQWSTADTQYF.

On this clone: The same CDR3 can be traced to other DNA sequences in this sample. The chain couples TRBV25-1 to TRBJ1-4, with D possibly matching TRBD1 (5 bases). The CDR3 loop spans 12 amino acids. From germline, CDR1 is MGHDK and CDR2 SYGVNS. Trimming shortened V by 6 bases and J by 8 bases, and 10 bases separated the two germline ends. The CDR3 sequence is CASRQGAEKLFF. CDR3 DNA: TGTGCCAGCAGGCAGGGCGCCGAAAAACTGTTTTTT.

This sequence joins TRBV19 and TRBJ1-6, with D possibly being TRBD1 (6 bases). V lost 9 bases, J lost 0 bases, and 15 bases lay in between. The germline V gene has CDR1 LNHDA and CDR2 SQIVND (reference sequence). The CDR3 covers 16 residues. This chain's CDR3 is CASRGGGLSYNSPLHF. The CDR3 DNA follows: TGTGCCAGCAGAGGTGGGGGCCTCTCCTATAATTCACCCCTCCACTTT.

The chain uses TRBV4-1 and TRBJ2-2; no reliable D call. Trimming took 0 bases from V and 1 from J, leaving 6 bases between them. Germline lookup yields CDR1 MGHRA and CDR2 YSYEKL. The CDR3 loop spans 15 amino acids. The CDR3 region has the DNA TGCGCCAGCAGCCAAGATTCGGGGAACACCGGGGAGCTGTTTTTT. Residues: CASSQDSGNTGELFF.

The rearrangement uses TRBV6-1 and TRBJ1-1, with D maybe TRBD1 (5 bases). Germline CDR1 and CDR2: MNHNS and SASEGT. The CDR3 runs to 14 residues. The ends were cut back, 5 bases at V and 1 base at J, with 11 bases in the middle. CDR3 loop: CASSKSTGNTEAFF. The CDR3 nucleotides are TGTGCCAGCAGTAAATCTACAGGGAACACTGAAGCTTTCTTT.

The chain uses TRBV4-3 and TRBJ1-3, with D perhaps matching TRBD1 (5 bases). CDR3 length equals 18 residues. V was clipped by 0 bases and J by 3 bases, with 18 bases between them. Germline V lookup: CDR1 LGHNA, CDR2 YSLEER. The CDR3 sequence is CASSQDSIKRGLGNTIYF. In nucleotides, the CDR3 is TGCGCCAGCAGCCAAGATTCGATCAAAAGGGGACTTGGAAACACCATATATTTT.

About this clone: Germline and junction disagree at one end, which may indicate a read error. The chain couples TRBV4-1 to TRBJ2-5; 16 positions match TRBD2. CDR3 length: 21 residues. The germline V gene has CDR1 MGHRA and CDR2 YSYEKL. The CDR3 is CASGQESPGLAGGPQGETQYF. Here the CDR3 DNA reads TGCGCCAGCGGCCAAGAATCCCCGGGACTAGCGGGAGGGCCGCAGGGGGAGACCCAGTACTTC.

With respect to this clone: A read error may account for a junction end that differs from germline. The genes are TRBV5-4 and TRBJ1-2, with a tentative D call TRBD1 (5 bases). Germline values: CDR1 SGHNT, CDR2 YYREEE (reference sequence). The CDR3 is 13 residues long. This CDR3 is CASGFQGMDGYTF. Here the CDR3 DNA reads TGTGCCAGCGGCTTTCAGGGAATGGATGGCTACACCTTC.

The chain combines TRBV7-3 with TRBJ2-3; maybe TRBD2 (6 bases). V dropped 5 bases and J dropped 1 base, with 16 bases sitting between them. The CDR3 runs 16 residues. Germline CDR1 SGHTA, CDR2 FQGTGA. CDR3 DNA sequence: TGTGCCAGCAGCACCATCCTCCCGGGGGGCACAGATACGCAGTATTTT. Its protein is CASSTILPGGTDTQYF.

The V call is TRBV4-2, the J call TRBJ1-6; D might be TRBD1 (5 bases). The CDR3 runs 15 residues. CDR1 is LGHNA, CDR2 YNFKEQ, per germline. V lost 5 bases and J 9 bases, leaving 17 bases between the germline ends. This CDR3 is CASSERDAIASPLHF. The DNA of the CDR3 is TGTGCCAGCAGCGAGCGGGACGCGATAGCTTCACCCCTCCACTTT.

The rearrangement joins TRBV6-1 to TRBJ2-3, with TRBD2 as a possible D gene (5 bases). The CDR3 has 14 amino acids. Germline V CDR1 and CDR2: MNHNS, SASEGT. V lost 4 bases to trimming and J lost 5 bases, with 13 bases between them. The CDR3 sequence: CASSVTEGGDTQYF. The CDR3 DNA reads TGTGCCAGCAGTGTCACGGAAGGAGGAGATACGCAGTATTTT.